This T cell receptor (beta chain) came from a study of T cell changes during pregnancy in multiple sclerosis. Measured with immunoSEQ multiplex PCR; TCRdb has only the in-frame clones, and not every one. This table holds about 48,000 clones, roughly 92% found once. Germline-derived CDR1 and CDR2 are SEHNR and FQNEAQ (reference sequence). V was clipped by 1 base and J by 7 bases, with 10 bases between them. This CDR3 is 13 amino acids long. A few counts support this clone. This chain connects TRBV7-9 to TRBJ1-1, with D unresolved. The sequence was collected from a female donor in good health, enrolled as a control in a pregnancy study. Sequencing used CD4+ T cells from peripheral blood mononuclear cells, obtained in the second trimester of pregnancy. CDR3 protein: CASSLDRVGEAFF. The CDR3 DNA reads as TGTGCCAGCAGCTTAGACCGGGTGGGTGAAGCTTTCTTT.